The next 32 T cell receptor beta chains were all read from a single sample in a study of beta chain features in type 1 diabetes. Whole-study results and caveats: Researchers report that Type 1 diabetes patients had moderately but significantly shorter TCRB CDR3s across all four CD4+ subsets.

These TCRs' antigens remain unknown. All of the isolated RNA was reverse transcribed, so expressed TCRB transcripts were sequenced. Sequencing used immunoSEQ multiplex PCR; TCRdb keeps in-frame clones, though not all of them. The top ten clones hold about 0.018% of a sample with some 250,000 clones, approximately 10% of them seen once. What was sequenced was naive CD4+ T cells from blood. Every receptor here comes from a man younger than 45 with type 1 diabetes.

This chain links TRBV27 with TRBJ2-5; perhaps TRBD1 as D (6 bases). Germline V gives CDR1 MNHEY, CDR2 SMNVEV (reference sequence). V was cut by 5 bases and J by 5 bases, with 15 bases left in between. The CDR3 runs to 14 residues. The CDR3 nucleotides are TGTGCCAGCAGTACACTACAGGGAAGGGAGACCCAGTACTTC. Translating gives CASSTLQGRETQYF.

The chain uses TRBV2 and TRBJ2-7; TRBD1 matches at 9 bases. This CDR3 has 14 amino acids. Germline loops: CDR1 SNHLY, CDR2 FYNNEI. After removal of 4 bases from V and 2 bases from J, the junction contained 3 bases not matched to a gene. CDR3 residues: CASSVQGATYEQYF. CDR3 sequence (DNA): TGTGCCAGCAGTGTACAGGGGGCCACCTACGAGCAGTACTTC.

This rearrangement joins TRBV28 to TRBJ2-7; no firm D call. Germline V CDR1 and CDR2: MDHEN, SYDVKM. The V gene lost 4 bases and the J gene lost 2 bases, with 6 bases spanning the gap. The CDR3 is made up of 12 amino acids. CDR3 nucleotide sequence: TGTGCCAGCAGTTCAGGTCCCTACGAGCAGTACTTC. As protein: CASSSGPYEQYF.

The V gene is TRBV7-2, the J gene TRBJ2-6; TRBD1 agrees at 9 bases. With 5 bases clipped from V and 2 bases from J, the junction kept 7 bases outside the gene matches. Germline V gives CDR1 SGHTA, CDR2 FQGNSA. CDR3 length: 17 amino acids. DNA of the CDR3: TGTGCCAGCAGCCCTGGACAGGGGATAACTGGGGCCAACGTCCTGACTTTC. Its protein is CASSPGQGITGANVLTF.

This sequence joins TRBV7-8 and TRBJ1-6, with 7 bases identical to TRBD1. The ends lost 1 base at V and 6 bases at J; junction bases unmatched: 9. The CDR3 spans 17 residues. Germline V gene data show CDR1 as SGHVS and CDR2 as FQNEAQ. The CDR3 bases are TGTGCCAGCAGCTTAGTCACGGTTAAGGGGGCTAATTCACCCCTCCACTTT. Its protein product is CASSLVTVKGANSPLHF.

The chain carries TRBV4-1 and TRBJ2-5; 9 nucleotides match TRBD1. Germline V gene sequence: CDR1 MGHRA, CDR2 YSYEKL. The CDR3 loop spans 15 amino acids. Losses at the gene ends were 5 bases for V and 3 bases for J; bases not matched to a gene: 7. The CDR3 nucleotides are TGCGCCAGCAGCTCAACCCGGGACAGGGAAGAGACCCAGTACTTC. Its translation is CASSSTRDREETQYF.

The chain recombines TRBV4-2 with TRBJ2-3; D is unresolved. Trimming left V 0 bases short and J 0 bases short, with 7 bases between. CDR1 LGHNA and CDR2 YNFKEQ come from the germline V gene. The CDR3 spans 15 residues. The CDR3 DNA follows: TGTGCCAGCAGCCAAGATCCGCGGAGCACAGATACGCAGTATTTT. Translation gives CASSQDPRSTDTQYF.

The CDR3 nucleotides read TGTGCCAGCAGCTTAGATTCTTTCAATGAAAAACTGTTTTTT. Encoded protein: CASSLDSFNEKLFF. This chain joins TRBV7-6 and TRBJ1-4; D gene unclear. Germline assignment: CDR1 SGHVS and CDR2 FNYEAQ. V was pared by 1 base and J by 5 bases, with 8 bases between. The CDR3 totals 14 residues.

This clone was picked up a small number of times. As DNA, the CDR3 is TGCGCCAGCGGCCAGCAGGGGCCCTACGAGCAGTACTTC. This codes for CASGQQGPYEQYF. The chain recombines TRBV5-1 with TRBJ2-7, with TRBD1 as a possible D gene (6 bases). Looked up from germline, CDR1 is SGHRS and CDR2 is YFSETQ. The V gene lost 7 bases and the J gene lost 2 bases, with 13 bases spanning the gap. This CDR3 contains 13 residues.

The rearrangement joins TRBV10-3 to TRBJ1-5; perhaps TRBD1 as D (5 bases). The CDR3 runs to 14 residues. Germline CDR1 reads ENHRY; CDR2 reads SYGVKD. V was cut by 3 bases and J by 5 bases, with 11 bases left in between. The CDR3 loop reads CAISEGVGDQPQHF. In DNA, the CDR3 is TGTGCCATCAGTGAAGGGGTAGGGGATCAGCCCCAGCATTTT.

This rearrangement joins TRBV5-6 to TRBJ2-7, with 11 positions matching TRBD1. The CDR3 runs to 15 residues. V lost 0 bases and J lost 7; bases outside the gene matches: 6. Germline loops: CDR1 SGHDT, CDR2 YYEEEE. CDR3 loop: CASSLEGTGGVEQYF. Here the CDR3 DNA reads TGTGCCAGCAGCTTGGAAGGGACAGGGGGGGTTGAGCAGTACTTC.

There are a few counts of this clone. The J gene is TRBJ2-1, the V gene TRBV7-9; TRBD1 might be the D (6 bases). The CDR3 consists of 13 residues. The V end was cut by 4 bases, the J end by 5 bases, with 9 bases between. Germline values: CDR1 SEHNR, CDR2 FQNEAQ (reference sequence). CDR3 DNA: TGTGCCAGCAGCTCACAGGGTAACAATGAGCAGTTCTTC. Its translation: CASSSQGNNEQFF. The variable domain in full, completed from reference TRBV7-9 and TRBJ2-1, reads DTGVSQNPRHKITKRGQNVTFRCDPISEHNRLYWYRQTLGQGPEFLTYFQNEAQLEKSRLLSDRFSAERPKGSFSTLEIQRTEQGDSAMYLCASSSQGNNEQFFGPGTRLTVL.

This chain links TRBV6-6 with TRBJ1-1; a weak D match, TRBD1 (5 bases). This CDR3 contains 13 residues. The V gene's germline CDR1 is MNHNY and CDR2 SVGAGI (reference sequence). V was shortened by 8 bases and J by 5 bases, with 15 bases between the two germline ends. The CDR3 is CASEFTGGTEAFF. The CDR3 DNA is TGTGCCAGCGAATTTACGGGGGGGACTGAAGCTTTCTTT.

This chain uses TRBV27 with TRBJ1-1; D may be TRBD1 (5 bases). V lost 5 bases and J 11 bases, leaving 18 bases between the germline ends. CDR1 is MNHEY, CDR2 SMNVEV, per germline (reference sequence). CDR3 length equals 13 residues. CDR3 sequence reads: CASSPLGAGRAFF. The CDR3 DNA reads TGTGCCAGCAGTCCTCTTGGGGCAGGTAGGGCTTTCTTT.

The V gene is TRBV7-9, the J gene TRBJ1-1; 11 bases agree with TRBD1. This CDR3 spans 15 amino acids. J was trimmed by 5 bases and V by 5 bases; bases with no gene match: 7. From germline, CDR1 is SEHNR and CDR2 FQNEAQ (reference sequence). Here the CDR3 DNA reads TGTGCCAGCAGCCCGAGGGGGACAGGGGGAACTGAAGCTTTCTTT. Translation gives CASSPRGTGGTEAFF. The complete variable domain, with remaining parts taken from reference TRBV7-9 and TRBJ1-1, reads DTGVSQNPRHKITKRGQNVTFRCDPISEHNRLYWYRQTLGQGPEFLTYFQNEAQLEKSRLLSDRFSAERPKGSFSTLEIQRTEQGDSAMYLCASSPRGTGGTEAFFGQGTRLTVV.

This clone has more than one count but fewer than ten. V is TRBV5-1 and J is TRBJ2-7; 11 bases fit TRBD1. Germline CDR1 is SGHRS and CDR2 is YFSETQ. V was pared by 4 bases and J by 6 bases, with 3 bases of the junction left unmatched. This CDR3 has 13 amino acids. The CDR3 sequence: CASSPGQGGEQYF. The CDR3 nucleotides read TGCGCCAGCAGCCCGGGACAGGGGGGCGAGCAGTACTTC.

This clone was detected once. The chain employs TRBV12-5 and TRBJ1-1; D is unresolved. The V end lost 3 bases, the J end lost 0 bases, and 8 bases lay between the germline ends. The CDR3 loop spans 14 amino acids. Germline V gives CDR1 LGHNT, CDR2 FRNRAP. The CDR3 nucleotides read TGTGCTAGTGGTTTCGATGGGCTGAACACTGAAGCTTTCTTT. Residues: CASGFDGLNTEAFF.

The table lists this clone with a few counts. This chain joins TRBV9 and TRBJ1-1; TRBD1 might be the D (6 bases). Germline CDR1 SGDLS, CDR2 YYNGEE. Trimming removed 4 bases at V and 3 bases at J, with 10 bases between. The CDR3 is made up of 13 amino acids. CDR3 sequence: CASSQKGDTEAFF. In nucleotides, the CDR3 is TGTGCCAGCAGCCAGAAGGGGGACACTGAAGCTTTCTTT.

In this sample, this clone turned up a few times. The chain carries TRBV7-9 and TRBJ2-7; possibly TRBD1 for D (5 bases). V shed 4 bases and J shed 0 bases, with 7 bases lying between them. This CDR3 spans 13 amino acids. Germline V gene lookup returns CDR1 SEHNR and CDR2 FQNEAQ (reference sequence). CDR3 nucleotide sequence: TGTGCCAGCAGCTCAGGGTACTCCTACGAGCAGTACTTC. Amino acids: CASSSGYSYEQYF.

This clone was observed a few times. The chain couples TRBV5-6 to TRBJ2-5; 8 bases agree with TRBD1. Per germline, CDR1 SGHDT and CDR2 YYEEEE. The CDR3 has 15 residues. The V and J ends lost 4 bases and 5 bases, in that order; junction bases with no gene match: 10. The CDR3 DNA follows: TGTGCCAGCAGCACGAGGACAGGGCGTAGGGAGACCCAGTACTTC. Translated: CASSTRTGRRETQYF.

The DNA of the CDR3 is TGTGCCACCGCGGGACAGCAAGAGACCCAGTACTTC. Translating it yields CATAGQQETQYF. V is TRBV25-1 and J is TRBJ2-5; possibly TRBD1 for D (7 bases). V lost 10 bases and J 2 bases, leaving 11 bases between the germline ends. CDR1 and CDR2 from the germline V gene are MGHDK and SYGVNS. CDR3 size: 12 residues.

The table lists this clone with a few counts. This chain connects TRBV5-1 to TRBJ2-3; 8 bases are a match to TRBD2. J was trimmed by 9 bases and V by 4 bases; bases with no gene match: 7. Germline V lookup: CDR1 SGHRS, CDR2 YFSETQ. The CDR3 contains 13 residues. The chain's CDR3 is CASSADGGDTQYF. The DNA of the CDR3 is TGCGCCAGCAGCGCCGACGGGGGGGACACGCAGTATTTT. Supplemented by reference TRBV5-1 and TRBJ2-3, the full variable domain reads KAGVTQTPRYLIKTRGQQVTLSCSPISGHRSVSWYQQTPGQGLQFLFEYFSETQRNKGNFPGRFSGRQFSNSRSEMNVSTLELGDSALYLCASSADGGDTQYFGPGTRLTVL.

V usage is TRBV6-5 and J usage is TRBJ1-2; D is uncertain. The germline CDR1 and CDR2 sequences are MNHEY and SVGAGI. The ends were cut back, 2 bases at V and 6 bases at J, with 7 bases in the middle. The CDR3 spans 12 residues. CDR3 in DNA: TGTGCCAGCAGTTACCGGGAGAATGGCTACACCTTC. Translation: CASSYRENGYTF.

V and J are TRBV7-3 and TRBJ2-7; 7 bases match TRBD1. CDR1 is SGHTA, CDR2 FQGTGA, per germline. CDR3 length: 19 amino acids. V trimming: 6 bases; J trimming: 7 bases; junction bases outside the gene matches: 27. DNA for the CDR3: TGTGCCAGCAGTCCCCCTGGGACAGAGCTCTACGAAGGTGAAAGGGAGCAGTACTTC. As protein: CASSPPGTELYEGEREQYF.

This chain's CDR3 is CASSPRLATEQFF. In nucleotides, the CDR3 is TGTGCCAGCAGCCCCCGACTAGCGACTGAGCAGTTCTTC. This sequence joins TRBV7-3 and TRBJ2-1; 8 bases align to TRBD2. Germline V gives CDR1 SGHTA, CDR2 FQGTGA. V lost 5 bases to trimming and J lost 9 bases; unmatched junction nucleotides: 6. CDR3 length equals 13 residues. Based on the CDR3 plus reference TRBV7-3 and TRBJ2-1, the full variable domain is GAGVSQTPSNKVTEKGKYVELRCDPISGHTALYWYRQSLGQGPEFLIYFQGTGAADDSGLPNDRFFAVRPEGSVSTLKIQRTERGDSAVYLCASSPRLATEQFFGPGTRLTVL.

The V call is TRBV28, the J call TRBJ2-6, with D possibly matching TRBD1 (6 bases). The CDR3 loop spans 15 amino acids. Germline-derived CDR1 and CDR2 are MDHEN and SYDVKM. V shed 4 bases and J shed 7 bases, with 14 bases lying between them. CDR3 protein: CASSSSGVEANVLTF. CDR3 coding DNA: TGTGCCAGCAGTTCCTCAGGGGTCGAAGCCAACGTCCTGACTTTC. The full variable domain, completed using reference TRBV28 and TRBJ2-6, is DVKVTQSSRYLVKRTGEKVFLECVQDMDHENMFWYRQDPGLGLRLIYFSYDVKMKEKGDIPEGYSVSREKKERFSLILESASTNQTSMYLCASSSSGVEANVLTFGAGSRLTVL.

This clone was seen a handful of times. The chain links TRBV28 to TRBJ1-2, with no clear D. There are 11 residues in the CDR3. The V end lost 11 bases, the J end lost 2 bases, and 9 bases lay between the germline ends. The germline V gene encodes CDR1 MDHEN and CDR2 SYDVKM. The CDR3 nucleotides read TGTGCCGCATCAGGAAACTATGGCTACACCTTC. It specifies CAASGNYGYTF.

This clone was seen more than once but under ten times. The chain links TRBV7-9 to TRBJ2-5; 7 positions match TRBD2. This CDR3 spans 14 amino acids. CDR1 is SEHNR, CDR2 FQNEAQ, per germline (reference sequence). V dropped 5 bases and J dropped 2; count of bases not matched to a gene: 5. This CDR3 reads CASSIGTTQETQYF. Here the CDR3 DNA reads TGTGCCAGCAGCATCGGGACTACGCAAGAGACCCAGTACTTC.

V is TRBV19 and J is TRBJ2-1; TRBD2 matches 11 bases. Germline V gene lookup returns CDR1 LNHDA and CDR2 SQIVND (reference sequence). The CDR3 is made up of 15 amino acids. After removal of 2 bases from V and 6 bases from J, the junction contained 3 bases not matched to a gene. CDR3 region: CASSIPLAGGNEQFF. The CDR3 bases are TGTGCCAGTAGTATACCCCTAGCGGGGGGCAATGAGCAGTTCTTC.

In this sample, this clone turned up a few times. The rearrangement uses TRBV4-2 and TRBJ2-5, with TRBD2 matching over 11 bases. This CDR3 spans 14 amino acids. Germline V gives CDR1 LGHNA, CDR2 YNFKEQ. Trimming took 6 bases from V and 5 from J; bases not matched to a gene: 5. CDR3: CASSPRLAGETQYF. As DNA, the CDR3 is TGTGCCAGCAGTCCCCGACTAGCGGGGGAGACCCAGTACTTC.

V and J are TRBV9 and TRBJ2-1, with 8 bases identical to TRBD1. Trimming at V came to 7 bases and at J to 0 bases, leaving 3 bases not matched to a gene. The CDR3 has 14 residues. Per the germline V gene, CDR1 is SGDLS and CDR2 is YYNGEE. The CDR3 region has the DNA TGTGCCAGCGGCACAGGGGGCTCCTACAATGAGCAGTTCTTC. Translated, it gives CASGTGGSYNEQFF.

The J gene is TRBJ2-3, the V gene TRBV5-4; TRBD2 aligns across 12 bases. V trimming: 3 bases; J trimming: 6 bases; junction bases outside the gene matches: 11. CDR3 length equals 17 residues. Germline-derived CDR1 and CDR2 are SGHNT and YYREEE (reference sequence). CDR3 sequence: CASSSGTSGRGADTQYF. The DNA for the CDR3 is TGTGCCAGCAGCTCCGGGACTAGCGGGCGGGGAGCCGATACGCAGTATTTT.